In its sample, the clone carrying this T cell receptor (beta chain) was seen a few times. Its matching antigen is unknown. Both 60 Vbeta primers and 13 Jbeta primers went into the PCR. Method: immunoSEQ multiplex PCR; TCRdb's copy keeps in-frame clones and lacks some. This table holds roughly 150,000 clones, over 80% found once. The length of the CDR3 is 15 residues. From germline, CDR1 is LGHNA and CDR2 YSLEER. Trimming removed 2 bases from V and 10 bases from J, with 17 bases in between. This sample was included in a study of cytomegalovirus exposure and HLA in healthy donors. Study at large: The Caucasian-associated ancestry cluster held around four fifths of 398 genotyped donors.

Findings and caveats of the study: It was reported in a later analysis that an Asian-associated ancestry cluster showed fewer N-insertions than the approximately 670-donor mean. In a later analysis, HLA-C alleles had the fewest associated TCRs, DRB1 alleles the most. Rarity characterized most TCR sequences, yet some public TCRs appeared in many donors.

V usage is TRBV4-3 and J usage is TRBJ1-4; D is unclear. Sequenced input: PBMCs. This receptor was obtained from a male donor in good health and CMV-seronegative. The DNA for the CDR3 is TGCGCCAGCAGCCAAAATCAAATCAGACACAGAAAACTGTTTTTT. Translation: CASSQNQIRHRKLFF.